The clone carrying this T cell receptor beta chain occurred many times. This entry is derived from a study of T cells in Graves' hyperthyroidism and ophthalmopathy. CDR3 length: 13 amino acids. Per germline, CDR1 DFQATT and CDR2 SNEGSKA (reference sequence). The V end lost 3 bases, the J end lost 10 bases, and 13 bases lay between the germline ends. Amplification yielded TCR beta CDR3 regions, with RNA transcripts as the source. RT-PCR in the first round (using the HTBI primer set) targeted the TCR CDR3. TCRdb called the multiplex PCR reads again in MiXCR, with one record for every CDR3 protein. The profile shows a few hundred thousand distinct CDR3 sequences, 13% to 15% of them singletons.

Material: blood. This TCR derives from a woman under 40 with Graves' ophthalmopathy. This chain connects TRBV20-1 to TRBJ1-6; TRBD1 is a possible D gene (6 bases). CDR3 in DNA: TGCAGTGCTAGTAAGGACAGTGAATCACCCCTCCACTTT. Translated: CSASKDSESPLHF.